This T cell receptor (beta chain) was sequenced for a study of blood T cell repertoires in COVID-19. Germline-derived CDR1 and CDR2 are MDHEN and SYDVKM. The germline V and J ends were trimmed by 5 bases and 4 bases, with 11 bases remaining between them. This CDR3 region has 13 residues. The table came from immunoSEQ multiplex PCR; TCRdb's copy has only in-frame clones and leaves some out. This table has approximately 150,000 clones, 84% appearing once. Adults between roughly 18 and 89 years of age took part from 24 US areas. Cohorts were assigned according to the clinical history that participants reported.

The chain carries TRBV28 and TRBJ1-1; D unresolved. The sequenced material came from PBMCs or T cells enriched from blood (not recorded which). The source of this sequence is a man in his forties or fifties in a cohort exposed to, infected with or recovered from COVID-19 (not recorded which). This CDR3 is CASSPIQSTEAFF. The CDR3 DNA follows: TGTGCCAGCAGTCCGATACAGTCCACTGAAGCTTTCTTT. Complete variable domain (other parts from reference TRBV28 and TRBJ1-1): DVKVTQSSRYLVKRTGEKVFLECVQDMDHENMFWYRQDPGLGLRLIYFSYDVKMKEKGDIPEGYSVSREKKERFSLILESASTNQTSMYLCASSPIQSTEAFFGQGTRLTVV.